This T cell receptor beta chain was identified in a study of identical twins. Whole-study findings and limits: Out-of-frame alpha sequences common to twins exhibited an excess of low generation probability.

Trimming took off 5 bases at V and 4 bases at J, with 17 bases between the two ends. The CDR3 is 15 amino acids. The sample holds a few counts of this clonotype. As yet, its antigen is unknown. TCRdb reanalysed the 5' RACE reads using MiXCR and keeps one entry per CDR3 protein. The sample shows 690,000 or so distinct CDR3 sequences, 5.5% to 7.5% of them seen only once. The rearrangement uses TRBV12-3 or TRBV12-4 and TRBJ2-5; tentative D call: TRBD1 (5 bases). The TCR comes from a man aged 18 to 30 in good health. The material sequenced was naive T cells sorted from blood. The DNA of the CDR3 is TGTGCCAGCAGTGACTCAGGGCCAGGGCGAGAGACCCAGTACTTC. Translation gives CASSDSGPGRETQYF.